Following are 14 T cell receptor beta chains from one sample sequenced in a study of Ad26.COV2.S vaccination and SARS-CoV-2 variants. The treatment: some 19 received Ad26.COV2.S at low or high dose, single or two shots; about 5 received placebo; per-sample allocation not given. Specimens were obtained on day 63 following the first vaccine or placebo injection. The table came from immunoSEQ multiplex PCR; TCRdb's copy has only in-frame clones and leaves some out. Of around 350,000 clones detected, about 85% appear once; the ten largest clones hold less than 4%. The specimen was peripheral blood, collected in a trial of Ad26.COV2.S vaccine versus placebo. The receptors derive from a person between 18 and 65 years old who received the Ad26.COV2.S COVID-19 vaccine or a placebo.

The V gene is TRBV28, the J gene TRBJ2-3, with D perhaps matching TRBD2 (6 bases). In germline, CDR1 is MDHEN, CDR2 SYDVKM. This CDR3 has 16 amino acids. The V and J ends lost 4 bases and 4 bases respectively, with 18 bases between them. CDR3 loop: CASSWAGRGEADTQYF. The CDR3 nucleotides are TGTGCCAGCAGTTGGGCGGGGCGGGGAGAGGCAGATACGCAGTATTTT.

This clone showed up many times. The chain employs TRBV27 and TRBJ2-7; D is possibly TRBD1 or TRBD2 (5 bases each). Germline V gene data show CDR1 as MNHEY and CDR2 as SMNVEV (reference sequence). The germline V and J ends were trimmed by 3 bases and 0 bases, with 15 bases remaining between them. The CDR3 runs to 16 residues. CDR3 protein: CASSLGPDPSSYEQYF. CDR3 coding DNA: TGTGCCAGCAGTTTGGGACCGGACCCCAGCTCCTACGAGCAGTACTTC.

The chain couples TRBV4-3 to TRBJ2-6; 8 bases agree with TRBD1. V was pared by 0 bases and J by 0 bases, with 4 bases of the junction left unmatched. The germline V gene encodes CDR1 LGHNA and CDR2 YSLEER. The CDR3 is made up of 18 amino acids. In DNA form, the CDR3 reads TGCGCCAGCAGCCAAGATGGGACAGGCCTCTCTGGGGCCAACGTCCTGACTTTC. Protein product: CASSQDGTGLSGANVLTF.

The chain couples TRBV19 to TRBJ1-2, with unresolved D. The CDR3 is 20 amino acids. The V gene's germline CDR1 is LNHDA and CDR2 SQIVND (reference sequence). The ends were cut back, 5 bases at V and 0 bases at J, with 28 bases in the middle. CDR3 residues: CASSSLPRTQLHVANYGYTF. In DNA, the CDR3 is TGTGCCAGTAGTTCGCTCCCCCGGACTCAGCTTCATGTAGCTAACTATGGCTACACCTTC.

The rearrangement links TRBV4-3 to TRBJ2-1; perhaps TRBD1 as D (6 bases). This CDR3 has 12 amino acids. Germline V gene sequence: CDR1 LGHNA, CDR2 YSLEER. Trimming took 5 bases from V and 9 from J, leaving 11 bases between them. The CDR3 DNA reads TGCGCCAGCAGCTCCACAGGGCGTGAGCAGTTCTTC. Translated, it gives CASSSTGREQFF.

CDR3 in DNA: TGTGCCAGCAGCGAGGGCCGGGGCAATCAGCCCCAGCATTTT. Protein product: CASSEGRGNQPQHF. The chain carries TRBV6-5 and TRBJ1-5; D is uncertain. Germline values: CDR1 MNHEY, CDR2 SVGAGI. Trimming left V 6 bases short and J 2 bases short, with 11 bases between. The CDR3 extends over 14 amino acids.

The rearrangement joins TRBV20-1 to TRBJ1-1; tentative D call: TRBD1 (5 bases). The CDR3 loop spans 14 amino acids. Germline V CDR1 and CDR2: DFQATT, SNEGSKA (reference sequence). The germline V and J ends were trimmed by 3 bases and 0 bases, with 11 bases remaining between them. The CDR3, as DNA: TGCAGTGCTAGTAGACAGACCATGAACACTGAAGCTTTCTTT. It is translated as CSASRQTMNTEAFF.

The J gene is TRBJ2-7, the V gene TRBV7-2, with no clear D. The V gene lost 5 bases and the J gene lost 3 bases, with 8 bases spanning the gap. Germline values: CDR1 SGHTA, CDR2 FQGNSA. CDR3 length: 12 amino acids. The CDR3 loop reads CASSITVYEQYF. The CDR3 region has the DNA TGTGCCAGCAGCATAACCGTCTACGAGCAGTACTTC.

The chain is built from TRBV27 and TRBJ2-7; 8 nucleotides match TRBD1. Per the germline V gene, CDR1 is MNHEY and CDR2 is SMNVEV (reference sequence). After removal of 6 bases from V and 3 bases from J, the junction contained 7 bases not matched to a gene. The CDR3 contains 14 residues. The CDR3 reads CASSLGGQGYEQYF. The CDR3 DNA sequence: TGTGCCAGCAGCCTTGGTGGACAGGGCTACGAGCAGTACTTC.

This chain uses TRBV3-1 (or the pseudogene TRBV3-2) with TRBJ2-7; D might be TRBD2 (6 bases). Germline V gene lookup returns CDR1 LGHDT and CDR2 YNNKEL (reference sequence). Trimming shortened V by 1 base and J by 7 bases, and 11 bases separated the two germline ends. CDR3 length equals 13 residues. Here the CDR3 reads CASSQVRAGEQYF. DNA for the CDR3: TGTGCCAGCAGCCAAGTGCGGGCGGGGGAGCAGTACTTC.

The CDR3 bases are TGTGCCAGCAGCTTAGAGGAGGGGACCTACGAGCAGTACTTC. It translates to CASSLEEGTYEQYF. The chain employs TRBV7-8 and TRBJ2-7; D perhaps matches TRBD2 (6 bases). Deletions cut 1 base from V and 2 bases from J, with 9 bases between. The CDR3 is 14 residues long. Per germline, CDR1 SGHVS and CDR2 FQNEAQ.

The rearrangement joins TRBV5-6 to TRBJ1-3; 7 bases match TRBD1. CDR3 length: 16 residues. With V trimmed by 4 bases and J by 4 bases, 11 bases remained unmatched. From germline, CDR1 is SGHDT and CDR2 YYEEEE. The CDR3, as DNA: TGTGCCAGCAGCCGCAGGGGGGTCTTCTCCGGAAACACCATATATTTT. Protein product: CASSRRGVFSGNTIYF. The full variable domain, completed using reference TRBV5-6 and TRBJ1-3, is DAGVTQSPTHLIKTRGQQVTLRCSPKSGHDTVSWYQQALGQGPQFIFQYYEEEERQRGNFPDRFSGHQFPNYSSELNVNALLLGDSALYLCASSRRGVFSGNTIYFGEGSWLTVV.

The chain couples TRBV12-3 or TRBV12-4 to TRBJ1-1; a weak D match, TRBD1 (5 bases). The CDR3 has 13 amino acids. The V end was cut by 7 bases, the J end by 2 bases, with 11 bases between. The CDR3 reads CASTFGDNTEAFF. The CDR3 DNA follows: TGTGCCAGCACCTTTGGGGACAACACTGAAGCTTTCTTT.

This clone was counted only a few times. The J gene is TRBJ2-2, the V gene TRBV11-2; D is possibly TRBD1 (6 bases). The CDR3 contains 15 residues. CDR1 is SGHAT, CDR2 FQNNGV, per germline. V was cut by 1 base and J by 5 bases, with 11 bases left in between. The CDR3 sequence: CASSLVRGRTGELFF. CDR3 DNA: TGTGCCAGCAGCTTAGTCAGGGGTCGAACCGGGGAGCTGTTTTTT.